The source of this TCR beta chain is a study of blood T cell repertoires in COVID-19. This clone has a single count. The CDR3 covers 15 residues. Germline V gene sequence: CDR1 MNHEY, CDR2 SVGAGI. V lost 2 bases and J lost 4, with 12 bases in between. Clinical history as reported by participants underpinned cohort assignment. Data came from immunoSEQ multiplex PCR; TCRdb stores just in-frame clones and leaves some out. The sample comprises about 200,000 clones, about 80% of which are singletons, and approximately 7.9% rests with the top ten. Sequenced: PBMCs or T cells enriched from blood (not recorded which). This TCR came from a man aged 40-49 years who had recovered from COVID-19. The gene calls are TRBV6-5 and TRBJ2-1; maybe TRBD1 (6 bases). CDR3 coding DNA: TGTGCCAGCAGTTACCGCTCAACAGGGTACAATGAGCAGTTCTTC. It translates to CASSYRSTGYNEQFF.